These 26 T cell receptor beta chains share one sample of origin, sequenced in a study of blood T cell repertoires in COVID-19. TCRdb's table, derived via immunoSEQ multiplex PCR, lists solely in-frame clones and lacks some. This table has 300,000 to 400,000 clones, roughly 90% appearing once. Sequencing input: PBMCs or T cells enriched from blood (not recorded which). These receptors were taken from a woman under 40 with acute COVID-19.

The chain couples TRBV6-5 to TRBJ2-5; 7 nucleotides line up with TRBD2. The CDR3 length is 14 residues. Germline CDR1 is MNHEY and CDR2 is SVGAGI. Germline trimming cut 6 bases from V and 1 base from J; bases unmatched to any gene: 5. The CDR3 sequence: CASRPGLLQETQYF. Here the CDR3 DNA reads TGTGCCAGCAGACCGGGACTACTCCAAGAGACCCAGTACTTC.

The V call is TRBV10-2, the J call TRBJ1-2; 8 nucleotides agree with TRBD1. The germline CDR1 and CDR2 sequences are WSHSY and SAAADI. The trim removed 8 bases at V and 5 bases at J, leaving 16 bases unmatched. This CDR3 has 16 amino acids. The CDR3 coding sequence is TGCGCCAGCTGGGGTACCGGGACAGGTAGTCGGTATGGCTACACCTTC. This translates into CASWGTGTGSRYGYTF.

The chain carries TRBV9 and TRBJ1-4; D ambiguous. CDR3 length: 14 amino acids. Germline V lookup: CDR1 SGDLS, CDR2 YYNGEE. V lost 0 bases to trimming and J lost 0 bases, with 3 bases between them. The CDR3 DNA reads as TGTGCCAGCAGCGTAGCTGCAACTAATGAAAAACTGTTTTTT. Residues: CASSVAATNEKLFF.

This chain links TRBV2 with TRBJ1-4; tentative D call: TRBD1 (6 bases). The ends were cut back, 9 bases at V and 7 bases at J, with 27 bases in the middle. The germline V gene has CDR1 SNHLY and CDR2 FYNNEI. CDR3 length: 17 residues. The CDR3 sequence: CARFSASGGRRSEKLFF. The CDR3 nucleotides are TGTGCCAGGTTCTCGGCCAGCGGGGGGCGAAGGAGTGAAAAACTGTTTTTT.

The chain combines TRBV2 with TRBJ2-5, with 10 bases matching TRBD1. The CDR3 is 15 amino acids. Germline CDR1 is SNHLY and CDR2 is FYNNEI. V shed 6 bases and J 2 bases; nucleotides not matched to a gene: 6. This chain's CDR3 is CASRGQGSPQETQYF. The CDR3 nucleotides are TGTGCCAGCAGGGGACAGGGGAGTCCTCAAGAGACCCAGTACTTC.

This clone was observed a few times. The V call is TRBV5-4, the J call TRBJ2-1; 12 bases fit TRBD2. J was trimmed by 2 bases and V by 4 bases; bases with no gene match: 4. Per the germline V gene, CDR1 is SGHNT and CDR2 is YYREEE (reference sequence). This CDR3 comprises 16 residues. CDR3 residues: CASSTASGGAYNEQFF. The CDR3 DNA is TGTGCCAGCAGCACCGCTAGCGGGGGGGCCTACAATGAGCAGTTCTTC.

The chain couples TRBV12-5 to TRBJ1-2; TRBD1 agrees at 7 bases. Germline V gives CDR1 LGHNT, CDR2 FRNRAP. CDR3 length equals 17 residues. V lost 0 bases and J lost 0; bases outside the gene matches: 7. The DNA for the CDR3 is TGTGCTAGTGGTTTGGTCCTCCACAGGGGCACTAACTATGGCTACACCTTC. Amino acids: CASGLVLHRGTNYGYTF.

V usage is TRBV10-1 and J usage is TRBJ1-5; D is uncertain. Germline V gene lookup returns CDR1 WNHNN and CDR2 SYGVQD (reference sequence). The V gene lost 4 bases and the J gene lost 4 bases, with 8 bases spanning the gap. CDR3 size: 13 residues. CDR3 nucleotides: TGCGCCAGCAGTGCTAGCCTTAATCAGCCCCAGCATTTT. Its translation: CASSASLNQPQHF.

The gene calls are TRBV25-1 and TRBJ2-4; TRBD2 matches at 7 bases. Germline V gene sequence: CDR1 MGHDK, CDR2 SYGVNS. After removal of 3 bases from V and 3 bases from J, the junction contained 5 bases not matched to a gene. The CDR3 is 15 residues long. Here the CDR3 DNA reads TGTGCCAGCAGTGAGTGGGGGGGTGACAAAAACATTCAGTACTTC. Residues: CASSEWGGDKNIQYF.

CDR3 nucleotide sequence: TGTGCCAGCAGTCTCCTCAGGGAAACTGAAGCTTTCTTT. Protein sequence: CASSLLRETEAFF. The rearrangement links TRBV27 to TRBJ1-1, with a tentative D call TRBD1 (5 bases). The CDR3 is made up of 13 amino acids. CDR1 MNHEY and CDR2 SMNVEV come from the germline V gene (reference sequence). V was pared by 5 bases and J by 5 bases, with 12 bases between.

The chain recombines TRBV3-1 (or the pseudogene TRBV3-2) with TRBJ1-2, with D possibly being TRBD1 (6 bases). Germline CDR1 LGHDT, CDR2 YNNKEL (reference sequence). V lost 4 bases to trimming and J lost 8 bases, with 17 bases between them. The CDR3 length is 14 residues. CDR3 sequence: CASSRRTASYGYTF. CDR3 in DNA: TGTGCCAGCAGCCGAAGGACAGCCAGCTACGGCTACACCTTC.

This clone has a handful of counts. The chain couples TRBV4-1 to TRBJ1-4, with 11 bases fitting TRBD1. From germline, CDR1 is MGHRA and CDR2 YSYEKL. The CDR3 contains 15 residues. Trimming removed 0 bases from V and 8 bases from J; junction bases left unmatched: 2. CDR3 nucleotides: TGCGCCAGCAGCCAAGAGGGGACAGGGGGAGAAAAACTGTTTTTT. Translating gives CASSQEGTGGEKLFF.

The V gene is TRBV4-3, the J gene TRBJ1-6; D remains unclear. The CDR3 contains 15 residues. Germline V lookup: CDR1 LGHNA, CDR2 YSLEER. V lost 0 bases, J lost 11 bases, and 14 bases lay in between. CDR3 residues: CASSQDRYAPAPLHF. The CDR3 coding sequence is TGCGCCAGCAGCCAAGATAGATATGCTCCCGCACCCCTCCACTTT.

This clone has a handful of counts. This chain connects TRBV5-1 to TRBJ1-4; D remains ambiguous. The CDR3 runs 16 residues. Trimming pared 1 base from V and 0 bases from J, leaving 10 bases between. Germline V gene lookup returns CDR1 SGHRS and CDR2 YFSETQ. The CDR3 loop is CASSLRGPATNEKLFF. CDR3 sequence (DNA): TGCGCCAGCAGCTTGCGCGGTCCTGCAACTAATGAAAAACTGTTTTTT. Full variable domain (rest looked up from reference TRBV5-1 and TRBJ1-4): KAGVTQTPRYLIKTRGQQVTLSCSPISGHRSVSWYQQTPGQGLQFLFEYFSETQRNKGNFPGRFSGRQFSNSRSEMNVSTLELGDSALYLCASSLRGPATNEKLFFGSGTQLSVL.

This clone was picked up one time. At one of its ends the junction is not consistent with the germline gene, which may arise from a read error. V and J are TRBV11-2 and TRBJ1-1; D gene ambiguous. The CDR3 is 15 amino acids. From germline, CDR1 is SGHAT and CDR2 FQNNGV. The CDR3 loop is CASSLGRRLDTEAFF. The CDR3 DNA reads TGTGCCAGCAGTTTAGGGAGGCGTTTGGACACTGAAGCTTTCTTT.

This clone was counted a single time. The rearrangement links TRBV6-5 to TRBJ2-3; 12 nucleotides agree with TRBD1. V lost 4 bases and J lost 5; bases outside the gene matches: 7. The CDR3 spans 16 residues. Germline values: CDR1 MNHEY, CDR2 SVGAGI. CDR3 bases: TGTGCCAGCAGTTTTCTGGGACAGGGGGCAGGAGATACGCAGTATTTT. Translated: CASSFLGQGAGDTQYF.

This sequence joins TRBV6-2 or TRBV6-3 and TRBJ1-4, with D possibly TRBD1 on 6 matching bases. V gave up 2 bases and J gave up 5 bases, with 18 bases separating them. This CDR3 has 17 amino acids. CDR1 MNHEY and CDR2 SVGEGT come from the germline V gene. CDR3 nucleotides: TGTGCCAGCAGTTACGGGGGCCGGAGGTACCAAAATGAAAAACTGTTTTTT. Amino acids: CASSYGGRRYQNEKLFF.

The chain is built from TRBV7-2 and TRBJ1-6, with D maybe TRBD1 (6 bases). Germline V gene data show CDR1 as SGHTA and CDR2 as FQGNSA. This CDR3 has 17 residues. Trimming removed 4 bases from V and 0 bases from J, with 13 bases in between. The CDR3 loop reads CASSSRDISSYNSPLHF. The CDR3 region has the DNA TGTGCCAGCAGCTCCCGGGACATCAGCTCCTATAATTCACCCCTCCACTTT.

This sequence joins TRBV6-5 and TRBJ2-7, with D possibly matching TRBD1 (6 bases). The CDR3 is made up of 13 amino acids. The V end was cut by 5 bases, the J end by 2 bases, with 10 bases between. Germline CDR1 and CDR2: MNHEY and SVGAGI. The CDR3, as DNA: TGTGCCAGCAGTCACAGGGCGACCTACGAGCAGTACTTC. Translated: CASSHRATYEQYF.

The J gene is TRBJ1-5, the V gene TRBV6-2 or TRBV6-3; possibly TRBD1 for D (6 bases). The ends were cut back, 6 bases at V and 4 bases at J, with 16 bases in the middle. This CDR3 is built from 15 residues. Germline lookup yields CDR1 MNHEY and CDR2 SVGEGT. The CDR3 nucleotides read TGTGCCAGCAGCGCCCCGGGACACCAAAATCAGCCCCAGCATTTT. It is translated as CASSAPGHQNQPQHF.

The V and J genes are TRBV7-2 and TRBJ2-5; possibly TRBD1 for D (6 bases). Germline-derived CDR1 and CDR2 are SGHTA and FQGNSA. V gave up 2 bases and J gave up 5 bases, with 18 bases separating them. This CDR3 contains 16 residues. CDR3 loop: CASSLTAYTGWETQYF. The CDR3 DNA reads TGTGCCAGCAGCTTAACCGCGTATACAGGGTGGGAGACCCAGTACTTC.

DNA for the CDR3: TGTGCCAGCAGCTCCGGGTGGACTATCCCTAGCACAGATACGCAGTATTTT. Translating gives CASSSGWTIPSTDTQYF. The chain is built from TRBV7-2 and TRBJ2-3, with D possibly matching TRBD2 (6 bases). Germline values: CDR1 SGHTA, CDR2 FQGNSA. The CDR3 has 17 residues. Trimming left V 4 bases short and J 0 bases short, with 17 bases between.

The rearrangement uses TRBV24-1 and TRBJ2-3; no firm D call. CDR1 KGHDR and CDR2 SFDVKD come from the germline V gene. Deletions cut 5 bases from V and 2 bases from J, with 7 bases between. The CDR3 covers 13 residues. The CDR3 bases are TGTGCCACCAGTGGCCAGAACACAGATACGCAGTATTTT. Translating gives CATSGQNTDTQYF.

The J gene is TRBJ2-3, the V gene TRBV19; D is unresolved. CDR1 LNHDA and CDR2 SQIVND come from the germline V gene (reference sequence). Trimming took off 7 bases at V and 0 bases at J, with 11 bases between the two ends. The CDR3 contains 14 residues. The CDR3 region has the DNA TGTGCCAGTAAGATGGCTTCCAGCACAGATACGCAGTATTTT. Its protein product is CASKMASSTDTQYF.

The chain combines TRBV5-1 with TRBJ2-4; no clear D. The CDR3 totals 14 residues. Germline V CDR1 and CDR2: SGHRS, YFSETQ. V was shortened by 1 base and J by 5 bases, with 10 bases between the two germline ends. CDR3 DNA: TGCGCCAGCAGCTTGTACGCGGCGGAAAACATTCAGTACTTC. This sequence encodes CASSLYAAENIQYF. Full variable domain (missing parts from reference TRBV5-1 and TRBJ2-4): KAGVTQTPRYLIKTRGQQVTLSCSPISGHRSVSWYQQTPGQGLQFLFEYFSETQRNKGNFPGRFSGRQFSNSRSEMNVSTLELGDSALYLCASSLYAAENIQYFGAGTRLSVL.

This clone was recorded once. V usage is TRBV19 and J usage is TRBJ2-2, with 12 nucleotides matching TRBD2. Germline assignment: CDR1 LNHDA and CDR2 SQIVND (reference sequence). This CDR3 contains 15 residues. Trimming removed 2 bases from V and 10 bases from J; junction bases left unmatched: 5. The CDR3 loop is CASSILAGGREELFF. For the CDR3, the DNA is TGTGCCAGTAGTATACTAGCGGGGGGGCGCGAGGAGCTGTTTTTT.